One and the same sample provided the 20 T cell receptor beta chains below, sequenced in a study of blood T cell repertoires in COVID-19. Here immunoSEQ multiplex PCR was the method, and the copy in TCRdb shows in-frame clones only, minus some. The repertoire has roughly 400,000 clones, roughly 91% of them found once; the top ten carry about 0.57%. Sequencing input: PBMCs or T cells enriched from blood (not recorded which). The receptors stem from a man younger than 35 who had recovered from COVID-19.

As DNA, the CDR3 is TGTGCCAGTAGGGGGGCGCATGGAAGCAACAATGAGCAGTTCTTC. It yields the protein CASRGAHGSNNEQFF. The chain combines TRBV19 with TRBJ2-1, with D perhaps TRBD1 (6 bases). There are 15 residues in the CDR3. V lost 6 bases and J lost 5, with 17 bases in between. CDR1 LNHDA and CDR2 SQIVND come from the germline V gene (reference sequence).

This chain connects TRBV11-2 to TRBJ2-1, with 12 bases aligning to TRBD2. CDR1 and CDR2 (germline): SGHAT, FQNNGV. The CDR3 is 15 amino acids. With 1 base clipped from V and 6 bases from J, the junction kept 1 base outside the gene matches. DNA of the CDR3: TGTGCCAGCAGCTTAGCTAGCGGGGGGGCCAATGAGCAGTTCTTC. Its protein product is CASSLASGGANEQFF.

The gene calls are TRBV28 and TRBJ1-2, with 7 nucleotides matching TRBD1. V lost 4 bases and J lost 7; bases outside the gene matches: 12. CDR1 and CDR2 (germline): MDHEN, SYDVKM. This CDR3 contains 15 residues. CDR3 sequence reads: CASSSDRAWRGGYTF. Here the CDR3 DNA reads TGTGCCAGCAGTTCAGACAGGGCTTGGCGGGGTGGCTACACCTTC.

CDR3 residues: CASSPLTSGRLNEQFF. CDR3 bases: TGTGCCAGCAGTCCTCTGACTAGCGGGAGGCTTAATGAGCAGTTCTTC. This chain uses TRBV27 with TRBJ2-1; the match to TRBD2 covers 13 bases. The CDR3 extends over 16 amino acids. Trimming cost V 5 bases and J 7 bases; bases outside gene matches: 8. Germline V gene data show CDR1 as MNHEY and CDR2 as SMNVEV (reference sequence).

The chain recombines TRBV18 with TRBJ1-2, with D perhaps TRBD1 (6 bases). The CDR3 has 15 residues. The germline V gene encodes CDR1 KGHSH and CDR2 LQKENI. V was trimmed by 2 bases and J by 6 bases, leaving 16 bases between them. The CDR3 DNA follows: TGTGCCAGCTCACCAGGGACGCAGGGGAGTGATGGCTACACCTTC. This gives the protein CASSPGTQGSDGYTF.

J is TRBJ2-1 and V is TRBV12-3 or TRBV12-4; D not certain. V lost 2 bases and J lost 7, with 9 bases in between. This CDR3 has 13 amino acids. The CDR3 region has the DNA TGTGCCAGCAGTTTATGGTCCGGGAATGAGCAGTTCTTC. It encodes CASSLWSGNEQFF.

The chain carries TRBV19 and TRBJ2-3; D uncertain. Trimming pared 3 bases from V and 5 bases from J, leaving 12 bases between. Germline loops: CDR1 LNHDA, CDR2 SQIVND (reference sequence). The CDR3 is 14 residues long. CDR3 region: CASSIPRSGDTQYF. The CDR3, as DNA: TGTGCCAGTAGTATTCCACGGTCGGGAGATACGCAGTATTTT.

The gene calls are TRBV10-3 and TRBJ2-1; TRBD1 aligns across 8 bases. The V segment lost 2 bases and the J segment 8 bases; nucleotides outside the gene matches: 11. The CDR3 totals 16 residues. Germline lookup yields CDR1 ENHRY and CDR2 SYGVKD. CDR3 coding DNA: TGTGCCATCAGTGAGGTGGTGGGAGACAGGGGTTATGAGCAGTTCTTC. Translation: CAISEVVGDRGYEQFF.

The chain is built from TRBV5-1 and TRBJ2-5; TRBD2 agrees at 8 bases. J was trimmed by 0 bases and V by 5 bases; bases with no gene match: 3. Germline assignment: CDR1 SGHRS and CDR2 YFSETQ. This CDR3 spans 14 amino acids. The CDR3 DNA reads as TGCGCCAGCAGGACGGGAGGGTACCAAGAGACCCAGTACTTC. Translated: CASRTGGYQETQYF.

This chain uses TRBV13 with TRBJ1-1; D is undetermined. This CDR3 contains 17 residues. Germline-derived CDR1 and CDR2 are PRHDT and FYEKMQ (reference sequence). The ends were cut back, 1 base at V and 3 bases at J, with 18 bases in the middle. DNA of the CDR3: TGTGCCAGCAGCTTAGTGTGGGTAGCGTCCGGGGACACTGAAGCTTTCTTT. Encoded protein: CASSLVWVASGDTEAFF.

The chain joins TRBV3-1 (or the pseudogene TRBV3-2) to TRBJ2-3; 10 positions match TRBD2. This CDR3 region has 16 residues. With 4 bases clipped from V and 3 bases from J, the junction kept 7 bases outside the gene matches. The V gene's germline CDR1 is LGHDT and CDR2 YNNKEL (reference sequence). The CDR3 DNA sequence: TGTGCCAGCAGCCCAGGACTAGCGGTGGGGACAGATACGCAGTATTTT. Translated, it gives CASSPGLAVGTDTQYF.

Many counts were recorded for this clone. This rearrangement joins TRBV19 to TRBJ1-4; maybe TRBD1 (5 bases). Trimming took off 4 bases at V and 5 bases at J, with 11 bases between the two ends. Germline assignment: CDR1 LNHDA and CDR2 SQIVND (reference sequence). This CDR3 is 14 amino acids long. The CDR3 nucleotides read TGTGCCAGTAGTAAGTCAGGGAAGAATGAAAAACTGTTTTTT. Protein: CASSKSGKNEKLFF.

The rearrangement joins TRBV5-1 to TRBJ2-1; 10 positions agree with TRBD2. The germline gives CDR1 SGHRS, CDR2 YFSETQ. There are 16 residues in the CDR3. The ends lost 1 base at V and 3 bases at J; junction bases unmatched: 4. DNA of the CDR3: TGCGCCAGCAGCTTGTGGACTAGCGGATTCTACAATGAGCAGTTCTTC. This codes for CASSLWTSGFYNEQFF. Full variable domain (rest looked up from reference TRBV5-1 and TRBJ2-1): KAGVTQTPRYLIKTRGQQVTLSCSPISGHRSVSWYQQTPGQGLQFLFEYFSETQRNKGNFPGRFSGRQFSNSRSEMNVSTLELGDSALYLCASSLWTSGFYNEQFFGPGTRLTVL.

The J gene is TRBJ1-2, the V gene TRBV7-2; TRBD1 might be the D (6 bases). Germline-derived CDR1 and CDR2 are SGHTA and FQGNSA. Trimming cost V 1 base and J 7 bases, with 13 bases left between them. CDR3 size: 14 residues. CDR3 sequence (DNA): TGTGCCAGCAGCTTAGGATCCCGACAGGTTGGCTACACCTTC. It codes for CASSLGSRQVGYTF.

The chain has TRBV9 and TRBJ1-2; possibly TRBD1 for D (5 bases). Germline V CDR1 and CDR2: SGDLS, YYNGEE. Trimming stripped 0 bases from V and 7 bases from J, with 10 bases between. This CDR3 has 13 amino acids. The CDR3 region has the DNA TGTGCCAGCAGCGTAGTCCAGGGCAGTGGCTACACCTTC. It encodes CASSVVQGSGYTF. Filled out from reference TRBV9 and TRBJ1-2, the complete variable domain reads DSGVTQTPKHLITATGQRVTLRCSPRSGDLSVYWYQQSLDQGLQFLIQYYNGEERAKGNILERFSAQQFPDLHSELNLSSLELGDSALYFCASSVVQGSGYTFGSGTRLTVV.

The CDR3 sequence: CASSFGQGGSGNTIYF. CDR3 bases: TGTGCCAGCTCATTCGGACAGGGGGGCTCTGGAAACACCATATATTTT. The V and J genes are TRBV7-9 and TRBJ1-3; 10 positions agree with TRBD1. V shed 8 bases and J 0 bases; nucleotides not matched to a gene: 7. Germline loops: CDR1 SEHNR, CDR2 FQNEAQ (reference sequence). The CDR3 extends over 16 amino acids.

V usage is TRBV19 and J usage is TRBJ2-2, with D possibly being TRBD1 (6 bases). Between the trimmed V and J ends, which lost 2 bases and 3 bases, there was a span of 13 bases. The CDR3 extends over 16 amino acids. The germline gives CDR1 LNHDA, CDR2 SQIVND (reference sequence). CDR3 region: CASSIILGADTGELFF. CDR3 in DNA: TGTGCCAGTAGTATAATTCTGGGGGCTGACACCGGGGAGCTGTTTTTT.

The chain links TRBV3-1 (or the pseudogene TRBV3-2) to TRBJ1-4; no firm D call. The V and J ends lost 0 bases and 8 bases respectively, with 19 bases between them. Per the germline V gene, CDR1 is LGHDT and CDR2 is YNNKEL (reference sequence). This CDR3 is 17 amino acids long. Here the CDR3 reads CASSQDQEIMNREKLFF. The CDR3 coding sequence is TGTGCCAGCAGCCAAGATCAGGAAATAATGAATAGGGAAAAACTGTTTTTT.

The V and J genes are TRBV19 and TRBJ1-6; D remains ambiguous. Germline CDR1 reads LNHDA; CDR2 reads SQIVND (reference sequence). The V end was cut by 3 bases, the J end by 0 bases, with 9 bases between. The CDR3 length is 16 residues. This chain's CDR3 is CASSIEPVSYNSPLHF. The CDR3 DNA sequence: TGTGCCAGTAGTATTGAACCAGTCTCCTATAATTCACCCCTCCACTTT.

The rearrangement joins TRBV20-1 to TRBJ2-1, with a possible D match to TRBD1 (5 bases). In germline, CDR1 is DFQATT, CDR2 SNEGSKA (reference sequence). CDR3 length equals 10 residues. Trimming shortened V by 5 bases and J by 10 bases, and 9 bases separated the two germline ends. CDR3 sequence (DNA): TGCAGTGCTGTTAGGGGAGAGCAGTTCTTC. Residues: CSAVRGEQFF.